One T cell receptor (beta chain) is described in this entry. Its matching antigen is unknown. This sample is drawn from a study of T cells in localized non-small cell lung cancer. Measured with immunoSEQ multiplex PCR; TCRdb has only the in-frame clones, and not every one. Of 23,000 or so clones in the sample, 70% to 90% were seen once. V was shortened by 0 bases and J by 7 bases, with 24 bases between the two germline ends. This CDR3 is 18 amino acids long. CDR1 is LNHNV, CDR2 YYDKDF, per germline (reference sequence). Points from the study as a whole: Those with higher blood T cell density had longer overall survival. Among the top 100 tumor clones, a median around 57 appeared in adjacent lung.

Specimen: peripheral blood mononuclear cells, collected before any cancer treatment. The receptor comes from a woman aged 35 to 70 with stage III lung adenocarcinoma. This rearrangement joins TRBV15 to TRBJ1-2, with a possible D match to TRBD1 (5 bases). The CDR3 is CATSRESARFLLQGGYTF. The CDR3 DNA reads as TGTGCCACCAGCAGAGAGTCGGCCCGATTTCTCCTCCAGGGTGGCTACACCTTC.